This T cell receptor beta chain was profiled in a study of control samples from healthy donors and cancer patients. The assay was immunoSEQ multiplex PCR, and TCRdb's table has in-frame clones only and misses some. The top ten clones hold approximately 4% of a sample with 150,000 or so clones, 90% to 95% of them seen once. Germline V gene data show CDR1 as SGHAT and CDR2 as FQNNGV. This CDR3 has 15 amino acids. Trimming at V came to 5 bases and at J to 3 bases, leaving 8 bases not matched to a gene. Sequencing input: blood. V usage is TRBV11-2 and J usage is TRBJ1-2; 8 nucleotides align to TRBD1. This clonotype was obtained from an older woman in good health. The CDR3 spells CASSPTGAKYYGYTF. The CDR3 DNA follows: TGTGCCAGCAGCCCGACAGGGGCCAAATACTATGGCTACACCTTC.